This passage covers 13 T cell receptor beta chains from one sample sequenced in a study of cytomegalovirus exposure and HLA in healthy donors. Use of 60 Vbeta and 13 Jbeta primers characterized the PCR. Some clones are missing from TCRdb's copy, which holds only in-frame ones; the method was immunoSEQ multiplex PCR. The data contain roughly 80,000 clones, around 84% of them seen just once; the ten biggest clones take up 2.4%. Sequenced input: PBMCs. All receptors come from a woman in her forties or fifties in good health and CMV-seronegative.

The rearrangement uses TRBV28 and TRBJ2-7; D is perhaps TRBD2 (5 bases). V lost 10 bases, J lost 0 bases, and 13 bases lay in between. Germline loops: CDR1 MDHEN, CDR2 SYDVKM. CDR3 length: 13 residues. The DNA of the CDR3 is TGTGCCATCCGCGGGCCTGCCTCCTACGAGCAGTACTTC. This translates into CAIRGPASYEQYF.

The V and J genes are TRBV11-2 and TRBJ2-2, with a weak D call TRBD1 (5 bases). The V gene's germline CDR1 is SGHAT and CDR2 FQNNGV. CDR3 length: 15 amino acids. The ends were cut back, 7 bases at V and 6 bases at J, with 18 bases in the middle. The chain's CDR3 is CASIHQGTYAGELFF. The CDR3 DNA reads TGTGCCAGCATCCACCAGGGTACCTATGCCGGGGAGCTGTTTTTT.

In this sample, this clone turned up once. The chain couples TRBV6-1 to TRBJ1-3; tentative D call: TRBD1 (5 bases). V lost 3 bases to trimming and J lost 0 bases, with 9 bases between them. Germline-derived CDR1 and CDR2 are MNHNS and SASEGT. The CDR3 is 15 residues long. CDR3 DNA sequence: TGTGCCAGCAGTGATTCAGGGCACTCTGGAAACACCATATATTTT. Amino acids: CASSDSGHSGNTIYF.

The chain has TRBV18 and TRBJ2-6; the match to TRBD2 covers 7 bases. The CDR3 totals 20 residues. Trimming took 6 bases from V and 1 from J; bases not matched to a gene: 18. Germline CDR1 is KGHSH and CDR2 is LQKENI. The CDR3 DNA is TGTGCCAGCTCTCCCATAACCCGCGGGAGCTTCTCGTCTGGGGCCAACGTCCTGACTTTC. It specifies CASSPITRGSFSSGANVLTF.

This clone showed up just once. The chain joins TRBV5-6 to TRBJ2-6; a weak D match, TRBD1 (5 bases). The germline CDR1 and CDR2 sequences are SGHDT and YYEEEE. The ends were cut back, 3 bases at V and 0 bases at J, with 10 bases in the middle. The CDR3 runs 16 residues. CDR3: CASSSQGISGANVLTF. As DNA, the CDR3 is TGTGCCAGCAGCTCCCAGGGTATCTCTGGGGCCAACGTCCTGACTTTC.

The V gene is TRBV27, the J gene TRBJ1-6; D is ambiguous. Deletions cut 3 bases from V and 6 bases from J, with 6 bases between. There are 13 residues in the CDR3. Germline V gene sequence: CDR1 MNHEY, CDR2 SMNVEV (reference sequence). CDR3 nucleotide sequence: TGTGCCAGCAGTTTCTACCGTAATTCACCCCTCCACTTT. It codes for CASSFYRNSPLHF.

This chain links TRBV5-8 with TRBJ1-4; no clear D. Germline-derived CDR1 and CDR2 are SGHTS and YDEGEE. The CDR3 has 14 amino acids. With 2 bases removed from V and 0 bases from J, the gap between germline ends came to 5 bases. The CDR3 protein is CASSFSSTNEKLFF. In DNA form, the CDR3 reads TGTGCCAGCAGCTTCAGTTCAACTAATGAAAAACTGTTTTTT.

J is TRBJ1-2 and V is TRBV10-2, with D possibly matching TRBD1 (6 bases). V shed 4 bases and J shed 4 bases, with 10 bases lying between them. The CDR3 contains 13 residues. Germline values: CDR1 WSHSY, CDR2 SAAADI. This CDR3 is CASSGGGGYGYTF. CDR3 DNA sequence: TGCGCCAGCAGTGGCGGGGGCGGCTATGGCTACACCTTC.

CDR3 bases: TGTGCCAGCAGCTCCCGGGCGACCGGGGGAGGAAAACTGTTTTTT. As protein: CASSSRATGGGKLFF. The chain joins TRBV7-2 to TRBJ1-4, with D perhaps matching TRBD1 (5 bases). V lost 4 bases to trimming and J lost 10 bases, with 19 bases between them. This CDR3 comprises 15 residues. Germline-derived CDR1 and CDR2 are SGHTA and FQGNSA. The variable domain in full, completed from reference TRBV7-2 and TRBJ1-4, reads GAGVSQSPSNKVTEKGKDVELRCDPISGHTALYWYRQSLGQGLEFLIYFQGNSAPDKSGLPSDRFSAERTGGSVSTLTIQRTQQEDSAVYLCASSSRATGGGKLFFGSGTQLSVL.

The V gene is TRBV4-1, the J gene TRBJ2-1; the match to TRBD2 covers 11 bases. J was trimmed by 4 bases and V by 0 bases; bases with no gene match: 2. The CDR3 extends over 16 amino acids. The germline gives CDR1 MGHRA, CDR2 YSYEKL. The CDR3 DNA is TGCGCCAGCAGCCAAGATGGGACTAGCGGATACAATGAGCAGTTCTTC. As protein: CASSQDGTSGYNEQFF.

This sequence joins TRBV29-1 and TRBJ1-1; a weak D match, TRBD1 (6 bases). This CDR3 is 13 amino acids long. V dropped 5 bases and J dropped 0 bases, with 10 bases sitting between them. Per germline, CDR1 SQVTM and CDR2 ANQGSEA. This CDR3 reads CSVRTGLNTEAFF. In nucleotides, the CDR3 is TGCAGCGTTCGTACAGGGCTGAACACTGAAGCTTTCTTT.

This sequence joins TRBV7-8 and TRBJ2-1; 9 nucleotides line up with TRBD2. Germline CDR1 SGHVS, CDR2 FQNEAQ. Trimming removed 6 bases from V and 0 bases from J; junction bases left unmatched: 15. The CDR3 runs to 19 residues. For the CDR3, the DNA is TGTGCCAGCAGTAGTTATGCGGGGGGGACTTTAAGCTCCTACAATGAGCAGTTCTTC. The encoded protein is CASSSYAGGTLSSYNEQFF.

The CDR3 region is CASSEGLGVGEQFF. CDR3 nucleotide sequence: TGCGCCAGCAGTGAGGGGCTAGGGGTGGGTGAGCAGTTCTTC. The V and J genes are TRBV10-1 and TRBJ2-1, with D perhaps matching TRBD1 (5 bases). V was cut by 2 bases and J by 9 bases, with 14 bases left in between. There are 14 residues in the CDR3. CDR1 WNHNN and CDR2 SYGVQD come from the germline V gene (reference sequence).